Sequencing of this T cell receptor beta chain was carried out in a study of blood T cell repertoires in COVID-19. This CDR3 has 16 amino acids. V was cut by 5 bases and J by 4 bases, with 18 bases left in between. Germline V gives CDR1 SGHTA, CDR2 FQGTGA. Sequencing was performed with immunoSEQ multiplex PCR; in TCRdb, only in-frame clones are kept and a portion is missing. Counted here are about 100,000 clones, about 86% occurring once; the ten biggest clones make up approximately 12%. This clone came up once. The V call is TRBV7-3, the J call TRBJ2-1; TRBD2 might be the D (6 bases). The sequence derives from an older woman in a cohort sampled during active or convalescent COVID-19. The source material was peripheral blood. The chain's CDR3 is CASSLRAGRPYNEQFF. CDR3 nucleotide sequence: TGTGCCAGCAGCCTCCGAGCGGGCCGACCTTACAATGAGCAGTTCTTC. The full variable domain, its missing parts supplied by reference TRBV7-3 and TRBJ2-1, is GAGVSQTPSNKVTEKGKYVELRCDPISGHTALYWYRQSLGQGPEFLIYFQGTGAADDSGLPNDRFFAVRPEGSVSTLKIQRTERGDSAVYLCASSLRAGRPYNEQFFGPGTRLTVL.